What follows are 11 T cell receptor beta chains derived from one specimen sequenced in a study of shared clonotypes between healthy human individuals. Libraries were prepared by immunoSEQ multiplex PCR; TCRdb keeps only in-frame clonotypes and omits some of them. The sample has hundreds of thousands of clones; about 74% are singletons. The specimen sequenced was memory CD4+ T cells sorted from blood. This sample's subset: CD45RA-negative fraction. These receptors were collected from a woman aged 25 to 39 in good health.

This chain uses TRBV5-1 with TRBJ1-5; 7 bases agree with TRBD1. The CDR3 extends over 20 amino acids. J gave up 9 bases and V 2 bases, and 26 bases lay outside the gene matches. Germline values: CDR1 SGHRS, CDR2 YFSETQ. CDR3 region: CASSLRSNTNGTEQYGPQHF. The CDR3 region has the DNA TGCGCCAGCAGCTTACGATCAAACACGAACGGGACAGAACAATATGGGCCCCAGCATTTT.

This clone has ten or more counts. The chain links TRBV7-8 to TRBJ1-1, with D hard to call. Germline loops: CDR1 SGHVS, CDR2 FQNEAQ. Deletions cut 4 bases from V and 1 base from J, with 7 bases between. The CDR3 spans 13 residues. CDR3 coding DNA: TGTGCCAGCAGCTACCTTCGGAACACTGAAGCTTTCTTT. Translated, it gives CASSYLRNTEAFF.

V usage is TRBV6-6 and J usage is TRBJ1-4; no reliable D call. V lost 0 bases and J 8 bases, leaving 4 bases between the germline ends. Germline values: CDR1 MNHNY, CDR2 SVGAGI (reference sequence). This CDR3 comprises 12 residues. The CDR3 DNA sequence: TGTGCCAGCAGTTACTCGAGAGAAAAACTGTTTTTT. Its translation: CASSYSREKLFF.

This chain joins TRBV5-6 and TRBJ2-7; tentatively, D is TRBD2 (6 bases). The germline CDR1 and CDR2 sequences are SGHDT and YYEEEE. Trimming left V 0 bases short and J 5 bases short, with 21 bases between. This CDR3 has 17 residues. The CDR3 bases are TGTGCCAGCAGCTTGGCCGGAGGGTACGGCGTCGGGAACGAGCAGTACTTC. It is translated as CASSLAGGYGVGNEQYF.

The chain employs TRBV11-3 and TRBJ2-7; 9 nucleotides agree with TRBD1. The V gene end was trimmed by 6 bases and the J gene end by 5 bases; junction bases not matched to a gene: 5. There are 13 residues in the CDR3. Germline V gene lookup returns CDR1 SGHNT and CDR2 YENEEA. DNA of the CDR3: TGTGCCAGCAGGGGGACAGGGAGCCACGAGCAGTACTTC. Amino acid sequence: CASRGTGSHEQYF.

The rearrangement uses TRBV5-8 and TRBJ1-2; D is uncertain. The germline V gene encodes CDR1 SGHTS and CDR2 YDEGEE. Trimming stripped 4 bases from V and 5 bases from J, with 15 bases between. The CDR3 runs 14 residues. The CDR3 DNA reads as TGTGCCAGCAGCAGAGAAGGACGGCGGTATGGCTACACCTTC. Residues: CASSREGRRYGYTF.

V is TRBV4-1 and J is TRBJ1-4; D perhaps matches TRBD1 (5 bases). The V gene's germline CDR1 is MGHRA and CDR2 YSYEKL. The CDR3 contains 16 residues. V lost 3 bases and J lost 3, with 14 bases in between. The chain's CDR3 is CASSQGSGGANEKLFF. CDR3 bases: TGCGCCAGCAGCCAGGGCAGCGGAGGGGCTAATGAAAAACTGTTTTTT.

This clone was counted between two and nine times. The V call is TRBV11-2, the J call TRBJ2-7, with D possibly matching TRBD2 (6 bases). V was shortened by 4 bases and J by 5 bases, with 15 bases between the two germline ends. CDR1 and CDR2 from the germline V gene are SGHAT and FQNNGV. This CDR3 has 14 residues. CDR3 in DNA: TGTGCCAGCAGCTCGGGACTGATGTTCGACGAGCAGTACTTC. Residues: CASSSGLMFDEQYF.

This clone was detected once. V is TRBV29-1 and J is TRBJ2-5; TRBD1 matches 8 bases. The better agreement between TRBJ2-7 and the DNA end casts doubt on the J call. CDR1 and CDR2 (germline): SQVTM, ANQGSEA. This CDR3 comprises 14 residues. CDR3 amino acids: CSAKDRALSYEQYF. The CDR3 DNA sequence: TGCAGCGCCAAGGACAGGGCACTCTCCTACGAGCAGTACTTC.

As regards this clone: Other DNA variants within this sample encode the same CDR3. V usage is TRBV5-1 and J usage is TRBJ2-3; D is uncertain. Germline CDR1 is SGHRS and CDR2 is YFSETQ. The V and J ends lost 1 base and 3 bases respectively, with 6 bases between them. The CDR3 consists of 13 residues. CDR3 residues: CASSLTGTDTQYF. In DNA, the CDR3 is TGCGCCAGCAGCTTGACCGGGACAGATACGCAGTATTTT. Combining the CDR3 with reference TRBV5-1 and TRBJ2-3 gives the whole variable domain KAGVTQTPRYLIKTRGQQVTLSCSPISGHRSVSWYQQTPGQGLQFLFEYFSETQRNKGNFPGRFSGRQFSNSRSEMNVSTLELGDSALYLCASSLTGTDTQYFGPGTRLTVL.

The rearrangement joins TRBV27 to TRBJ2-3, with D possibly being TRBD1 (5 bases). CDR3 length: 15 residues. The germline CDR1 and CDR2 sequences are MNHEY and SMNVEV (reference sequence). V dropped 4 bases and J dropped 2 bases, with 13 bases sitting between them. CDR3 in amino acids: CASSSWGENTDTQYF. CDR3 nucleotide sequence: TGTGCCAGCAGTTCGTGGGGCGAAAACACAGATACGCAGTATTTT.